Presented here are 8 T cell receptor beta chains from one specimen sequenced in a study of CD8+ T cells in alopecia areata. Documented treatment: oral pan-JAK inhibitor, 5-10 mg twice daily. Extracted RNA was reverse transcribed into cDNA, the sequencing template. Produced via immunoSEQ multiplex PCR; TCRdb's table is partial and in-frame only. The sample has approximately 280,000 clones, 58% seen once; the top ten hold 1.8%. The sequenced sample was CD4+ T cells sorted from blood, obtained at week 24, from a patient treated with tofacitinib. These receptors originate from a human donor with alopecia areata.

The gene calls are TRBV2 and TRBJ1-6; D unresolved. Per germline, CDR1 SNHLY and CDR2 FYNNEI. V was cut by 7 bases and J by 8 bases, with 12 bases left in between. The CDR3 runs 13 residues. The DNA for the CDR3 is TGTGCCAGCACTTATTTCGTAGATTCACCCCTCCACTTT. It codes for CASTYFVDSPLHF.

In DNA, the CDR3 is TGTGCCTGGAGGCATGACATGGGCGATCAGCCCCAGCATTTT. Translating it yields CAWRHDMGDQPQHF. The chain is built from TRBV30 and TRBJ1-5; D is unresolved. CDR1 and CDR2 from the germline V gene are GTSNPN and SVGIG (reference sequence). Deletions cut 3 bases from V and 5 bases from J, with 14 bases between. There are 14 residues in the CDR3.

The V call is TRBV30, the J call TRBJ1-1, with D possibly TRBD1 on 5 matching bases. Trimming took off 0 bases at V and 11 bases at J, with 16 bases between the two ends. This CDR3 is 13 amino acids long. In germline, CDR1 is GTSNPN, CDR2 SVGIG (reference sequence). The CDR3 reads CAWSVRDASPAFF. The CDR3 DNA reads TGTGCCTGGAGTGTAAGGGACGCCTCGCCGGCTTTCTTT.

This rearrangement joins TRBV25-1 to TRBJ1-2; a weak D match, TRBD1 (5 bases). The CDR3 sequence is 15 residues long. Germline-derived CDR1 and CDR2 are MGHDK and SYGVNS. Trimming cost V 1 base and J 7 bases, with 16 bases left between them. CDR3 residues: CASSELVGVASGYTF. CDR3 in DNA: TGTGCCAGCAGTGAATTGGTAGGGGTAGCAAGTGGCTACACCTTC.

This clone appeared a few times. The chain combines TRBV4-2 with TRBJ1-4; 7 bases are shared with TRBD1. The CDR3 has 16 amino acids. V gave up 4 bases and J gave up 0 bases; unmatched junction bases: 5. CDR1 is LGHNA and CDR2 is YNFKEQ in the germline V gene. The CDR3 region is CASSLGQASTNEKLFF. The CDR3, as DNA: TGTGCCAGCAGCCTTGGACAGGCCTCAACTAATGAAAAACTGTTTTTT.

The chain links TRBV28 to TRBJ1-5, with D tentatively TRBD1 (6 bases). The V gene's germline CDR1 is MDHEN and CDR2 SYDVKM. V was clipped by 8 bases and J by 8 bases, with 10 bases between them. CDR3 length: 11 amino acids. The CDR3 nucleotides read TGTGCCAGCGAGGGGGTTGAGCCCCAGCATTTT. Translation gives CASEGVEPQHF. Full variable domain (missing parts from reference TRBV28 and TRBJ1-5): DVKVTQSSRYLVKRTGEKVFLECVQDMDHENMFWYRQDPGLGLRLIYFSYDVKMKEKGDIPEGYSVSREKKERFSLILESASTNQTSMYLCASEGVEPQHFGDGTRLSIL.

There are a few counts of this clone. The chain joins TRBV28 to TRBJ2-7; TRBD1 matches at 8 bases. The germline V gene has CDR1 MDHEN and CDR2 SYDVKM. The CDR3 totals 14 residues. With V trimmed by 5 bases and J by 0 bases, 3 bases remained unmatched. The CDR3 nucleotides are TGTGCCAGCAGTCTAGGACAGGGCTCCTACGAGCAGTACTTC. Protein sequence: CASSLGQGSYEQYF.

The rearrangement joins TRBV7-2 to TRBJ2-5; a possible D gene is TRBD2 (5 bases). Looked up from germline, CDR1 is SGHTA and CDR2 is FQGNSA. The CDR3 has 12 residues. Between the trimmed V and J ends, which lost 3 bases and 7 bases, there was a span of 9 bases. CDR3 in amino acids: CASSLTTGTQYF. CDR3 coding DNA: TGTGCCAGCAGCTTGACTACGGGGACCCAGTACTTC.